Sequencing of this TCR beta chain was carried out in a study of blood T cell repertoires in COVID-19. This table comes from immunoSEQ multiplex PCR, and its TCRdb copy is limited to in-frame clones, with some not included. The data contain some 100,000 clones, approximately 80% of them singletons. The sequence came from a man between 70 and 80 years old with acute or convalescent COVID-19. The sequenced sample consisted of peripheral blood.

Here the CDR3 reads CASSYSKGGSSYEQYF. The CDR3 DNA sequence: TGTGCCAGCAGTTACTCAAAAGGGGGTAGCTCCTACGAGCAGTACTTC. The chain couples TRBV6-5 to TRBJ2-7, with D possibly TRBD1 on 6 matching bases. The V end was cut by 0 bases, the J end by 0 bases, with 12 bases between. There are 16 residues in the CDR3. The V gene's germline CDR1 is MNHEY and CDR2 SVGAGI.